This T cell receptor beta chain was identified during a study of tumor and adjacent non-tumor tissue in lung cancer. Study summary: Stage I to III disease affected 10 men and roughly 5 women aged about 31 to 80.

This CDR3 region has 15 residues. The V and J ends lost 6 bases and 7 bases, in that order; junction bases with no gene match: 14. Germline V gene sequence: CDR1 DFQATT, CDR2 SNEGSKA (reference sequence). The template was RNA from unsorted bulk tissue. The library came from three nested PCR rounds adapted from ARM-PCR protocols. Via MiXCR, TCRdb re-called the multiplex PCR reads, giving one row per CDR3 protein. The sample carries some 78,000 distinct CDR3 sequences, 75% to 90% recorded once. Material for sequencing was lung tumor tissue. The chain recombines TRBV20-1 with TRBJ2-4, with TRBD2 matching over 8 bases. The sequence was obtained from a woman between 45 and 65 years old with non-small cell lung cancer. CDR3 DNA: TGCAGTGCAACCATCGGGACTAGTCACTGGAACATTCAGTACTTC. This sequence encodes CSATIGTSHWNIQYF.